This TCR beta chain came from a study of T cell changes during pregnancy in multiple sclerosis. Here immunoSEQ multiplex PCR was the method, and the copy in TCRdb shows in-frame clones only, minus some. The table has tens of thousands of clones, roughly nine tenths seen once. Germline CDR1 SQVTM, CDR2 ANQGSEA. V was cut by 0 bases and J by 1 base, with 11 bases left in between. This CDR3 comprises 15 residues. This clone has a single count. This chain joins TRBV29-1 and TRBJ2-3, with TRBD2 as a possible D gene (6 bases). The TCR comes from a female donor in good health, enrolled as a control in a pregnancy study. The material sequenced was peripheral blood, taken in the first trimester of pregnancy. CDR3 region: CSVEDGGARTDTQYF. CDR3 nucleotides: TGCAGCGTTGAAGACGGAGGGGCCCGCACAGATACGCAGTATTTT.